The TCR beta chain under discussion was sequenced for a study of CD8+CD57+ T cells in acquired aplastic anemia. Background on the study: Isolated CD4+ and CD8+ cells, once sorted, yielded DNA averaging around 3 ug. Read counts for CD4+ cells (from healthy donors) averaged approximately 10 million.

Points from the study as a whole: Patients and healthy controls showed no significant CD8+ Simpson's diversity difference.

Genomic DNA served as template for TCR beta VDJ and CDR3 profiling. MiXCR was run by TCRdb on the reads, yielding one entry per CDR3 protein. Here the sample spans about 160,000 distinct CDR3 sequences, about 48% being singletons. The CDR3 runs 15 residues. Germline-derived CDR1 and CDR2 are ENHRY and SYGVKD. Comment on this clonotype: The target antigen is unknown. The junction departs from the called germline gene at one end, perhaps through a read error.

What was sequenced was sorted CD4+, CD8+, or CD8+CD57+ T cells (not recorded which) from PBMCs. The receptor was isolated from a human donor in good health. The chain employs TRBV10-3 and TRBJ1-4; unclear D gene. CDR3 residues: CAISEFGTTNEKLFF. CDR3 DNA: TGTGCCATTAGTGAGTTTGGTACAACTAATGAAAAACTGTTTTTT.